Only a few counts were recorded for the clone carrying this TCR beta chain. The V and J ends lost 3 bases and 4 bases respectively, with 11 bases between them. Germline lookup yields CDR1 SEHNR and CDR2 FQNEAQ (reference sequence). The CDR3 runs to 14 residues. The sample originates from a study of shared T cell receptors in the human thymus. Assay used: immunoSEQ multiplex PCR; TCRdb lists only in-frame clones, some missing. The sample consists of more than 550,000 clones, roughly 85% of them appearing once. A further study also used this sample, focusing on human thymus T cells.

This chain links TRBV7-9 with TRBJ2-3; D is unclear. This sequence originates from a girl under three years old with a congenital heart defect. Source material: thymocytes. The CDR3 DNA is TGTGCCAGCAGCTTTGAGGTTATTGCAGATACGCAGTATTTT. This sequence encodes CASSFEVIADTQYF.